This T cell receptor beta chain was observed in a study of blood T cell repertoires in COVID-19. The study assigned cohorts using participant-reported clinical history. The data were produced by immunoSEQ multiplex PCR, yet TCRdb's version contains in-frame clones alone and is incomplete. The sample yields 250,000 to 300,000 clones, around nine tenths seen once. Germline V gene lookup returns CDR1 SGHTA and CDR2 FQGNSA. Trimming removed 1 base from V and 5 bases from J; junction bases left unmatched: 9. This CDR3 has 16 amino acids. The TCR sequence derives from a woman aged 40 to 49 who had recovered from COVID-19. The chain links TRBV7-2 to TRBJ2-7, with 9 nucleotides matching TRBD2. The sample taken for sequencing was PBMCs or T cells enriched from blood (not recorded which). CDR3 DNA sequence: TGTGCCAGCAGCTTAGGGCGCGGGGGGGGACTGAACGAGCAGTACTTC. Residues: CASSLGRGGGLNEQYF.